This TCR beta chain stems from a study of blood T cell repertoires in COVID-19. As for the study in general: The United States, Italy and Spain supplied acute and convalescent COVID-19 samples. PBMCs, B-cell-depleted T cells, or T cells provided the cDNA or gDNA that made up the material.

Original processing notes: From reference gene primer amplification, estimates of nucleated cell counts were derived. TCRdb's copy holds only in-frame clones and misses some; the assay was immunoSEQ multiplex PCR. V and J calls and clone size follow that table, whereas D and trimming were derived from the DNA. In the table there are 130,000 to 150,000 clones, 75% to 90% of which are singletons. The CDR3 spans 16 residues. J gave up 5 bases and V 4 bases, and 8 bases lay outside the gene matches. Germline lookup yields CDR1 LGHDT and CDR2 YNNKEL (reference sequence). The chain is built from TRBV3-1 (or the pseudogene TRBV3-2) and TRBJ2-1, with TRBD2 matching over 10 bases. Sequencing used peripheral blood. The origin of this receptor is a man between 50 and 59 years old who had recovered from COVID-19. CDR3 in DNA: TGTGCCAGCAGCCGAACCCTAGCGGGGGCCCACAATGAGCAGTTCTTC. Encoded protein: CASSRTLAGAHNEQFF.